This T cell receptor (beta chain) was captured in a study of radiation and T cells in renal cell carcinoma. Study outcomes and limitations: Top tumor clonotypes rose in blood 2 weeks post-radiation, then contracted.

Noted treatment: 15 Gy SBRT to primary tumor, nephrectomy 4 weeks later. Nephrectomy followed 15 Gy stereotactic body radiation by 4 weeks. The patient's renal cell carcinoma had clear cell pathology. Repertoires were generated with immunoSEQ multiplex PCR, while TCRdb's copy carries only in-frame clones and drops some. The table includes approximately 10,000 clones, about three fifths detected once. This clone was recorded once. Its specificity is not known. CDR1 is SGHVS and CDR2 is FNYEAQ in the germline V gene. The CDR3 contains 15 residues. V gave up 2 bases and J gave up 5 bases; unmatched junction bases: 8.

This TCR came from a man aged 55 to 70 with renal cell carcinoma. The starting material was tumor tissue, obtained from a patient whose treatment included radiotherapy and nephrectomy. The V call is TRBV7-6, the J call TRBJ2-7; 8 positions match TRBD2. CDR3 region: CASSLNAGGLDEQYF. The CDR3 nucleotides read TGTGCCAGCAGCTTAAATGCGGGAGGTCTTGACGAGCAGTACTTC. Using reference TRBV7-6 and TRBJ2-7 for the parts outside the CDR3, the full variable domain is GAGVSQSPRYKVTKRGQDVALRCDPISGHVSLYWYRQALGQGPEFLTYFNYEAQQDKSGLPNDRFSAERPEGSISTLTIQRTEQRDSAMYRCASSLNAGGLDEQYFGPGTRLTVT.